One sample yielded the 30 T cell receptor beta chains listed below, sequenced in a study of PD-1 blockade in classical Hodgkin lymphoma. The assay was immunoSEQ multiplex PCR, and TCRdb's table has in-frame clones only and misses some. The sample shows tens of thousands of clones, 75% to 95% of them seen only once. As for time point: cycle 4 day 1 (C4D1), after more than 5 weeks of nivolumab. No patient escaped relapse after autologous stem cell transplantation, and brentuximab vedotin exposure varied. The sequences come from peripheral blood mononuclear cells (PBMCs), collected before the fourth cycle of nivolumab. These TCRs come from a human donor with classical Hodgkin lymphoma.

The V gene is TRBV10-2, the J gene TRBJ2-5; D not resolved. In germline, CDR1 is WSHSY, CDR2 SAAADI. V was cut by 8 bases and J by 5 bases, with 3 bases left in between. This CDR3 region has 9 residues. The CDR3 sequence: CASGETQYF. DNA of the CDR3: TGCGCCAGCGGGGAGACCCAGTACTTC.

The genes are TRBV18 and TRBJ2-7; TRBD1 agrees at 7 bases. There are 17 residues in the CDR3. Germline V lookup: CDR1 KGHSH, CDR2 LQKENI. Trimming took 3 bases from V and 2 from J; bases not matched to a gene: 13. The CDR3 DNA reads TGTGCCAGCTCACCGCTGCAATTCGTCCAGGGGGCCTACGAGCAGTACTTC. Protein product: CASSPLQFVQGAYEQYF. Together with reference TRBV18 and TRBJ2-7, the CDR3 gives the full variable domain: NAGVMQNPRHLVRRRGQEARLRCSPMKGHSHVYWYRQLPEEGLKFMVYLQKENIIDESGMPKERFSAEFPKEGPSILRIQQVVRGDSAAYFCASSPLQFVQGAYEQYFGPGTRLTVT.

The chain couples TRBV2 to TRBJ2-5, with TRBD1 matching 8 bases. Germline assignment: CDR1 SNHLY and CDR2 FYNNEI. This CDR3 comprises 15 residues. The V segment lost 6 bases and the J segment 7 bases; nucleotides outside the gene matches: 13. CDR3 coding DNA: TGTGCCAGCAGGGAGGACAGGGACTCCCGCGGGACCCAGTACTTC. It specifies CASREDRDSRGTQYF.

Turning to this clone: At one boundary the junction diverges from the germline segment, which might be a read error. The chain joins TRBV5-8 to TRBJ2-7; TRBD1 matches at 10 bases. CDR1 SGHTS and CDR2 YDEGEE come from the germline V gene. The length of the CDR3 is 15 residues. The CDR3 spells CVSSWGQGSAYEQYF. The CDR3 DNA is TGTGTCAGCAGCTGGGGACAGGGGAGCGCCTACGAGCAGTACTTC. The full variable domain, with the rest looked up from reference TRBV5-8 and TRBJ2-7, is EAGVTQSPTHLIKTRGQQATLRCSPISGHTSVYWYQQALGLGLQFLLWYDEGEERNRGNFPPRFSGRQFPNYSSELNVNALELEDSALYLCVSSWGQGSAYEQYFGPGTRLTVT.

The chain links TRBV6-5 to TRBJ1-1; possible D gene TRBD1, 5 bases. V lost 0 bases to trimming and J lost 3 bases, with 8 bases between them. CDR1 is MNHEY and CDR2 is SVGAGI in the germline V gene. This CDR3 has 14 amino acids. The CDR3 loop reads CASSYSPGDTEAFF. The CDR3, as DNA: TGTGCCAGCAGTTACTCACCGGGGGACACTGAAGCTTTCTTT.

The chain's CDR3 is CASSLETEQYF. The CDR3 DNA sequence: TGTGCCAGCAGCTTGGAGACAGAGCAGTACTTC. The rearrangement joins TRBV5-6 to TRBJ2-7; no firm D call. This CDR3 comprises 11 residues. Germline CDR1 is SGHDT and CDR2 is YYEEEE. Trimming took 0 bases from V and 7 from J, leaving 5 bases between them.

The chain links TRBV6-6 to TRBJ2-1, with D uncertain. Per germline, CDR1 MNHNY and CDR2 SVGAGI (reference sequence). Trimming left V 7 bases short and J 7 bases short, with 5 bases between. The CDR3 covers 10 residues. CDR3 region: CASKGNEQFF. The CDR3 bases are TGTGCCAGCAAGGGTAATGAGCAGTTCTTC.

The V call is TRBV15, the J call TRBJ2-3; possible D gene TRBD1, 6 bases. Between the trimmed V and J ends, which lost 2 bases and 0 bases, there was a span of 12 bases. The length of the CDR3 is 16 residues. CDR1 LNHNV and CDR2 YYDKDF come from the germline V gene (reference sequence). The CDR3 protein is CATSRFLDSSTDTQYF. The CDR3 DNA is TGTGCCACCAGCAGATTCTTGGACAGCAGCACAGATACGCAGTATTTT.

This chain uses TRBV28 with TRBJ1-1; D is unresolved. Trimming took off 2 bases at V and 0 bases at J, with 10 bases between the two ends. The CDR3 contains 15 residues. Germline V lookup: CDR1 MDHEN, CDR2 SYDVKM. The CDR3 protein is CASSLRQHMNTEAFF. CDR3 DNA sequence: TGTGCCAGCAGTTTAAGGCAGCACATGAACACTGAAGCTTTCTTT.

The rearrangement joins TRBV28 to TRBJ2-5; 10 nucleotides match TRBD1. There are 18 residues in the CDR3. After removal of 9 bases from V and 2 bases from J, the junction contained 18 bases not matched to a gene. CDR1 and CDR2 (germline): MDHEN, SYDVKM. DNA for the CDR3: TGTGCCAGTTTTGCATCCGGGACAGGGGCGTATGATCAAGAGACCCAGTACTTC. It codes for CASFASGTGAYDQETQYF.

The chain employs TRBV29-1 and TRBJ2-5; the D gene is possibly TRBD2 (5 bases). CDR1 and CDR2 from the germline V gene are SQVTM and ANQGSEA. Trimming shortened V by 0 bases and J by 5 bases, and 16 bases separated the two germline ends. The CDR3 is 15 residues long. The CDR3 DNA follows: TGCAGCGTTGAAGATCAGAAGGGCTCGGGGGAGACCCAGTACTTC. Its protein is CSVEDQKGSGETQYF.

The chain is built from TRBV4-3 and TRBJ1-1; D unresolved. From germline, CDR1 is LGHNA and CDR2 YSLEER. V lost 6 bases, J lost 4 bases, and 15 bases lay in between. The CDR3 runs to 14 residues. The CDR3 DNA follows: TGCGCCAGCAGTGTGGGCCTACCAATCACTGAAGCTTTCTTT. Encoded protein: CASSVGLPITEAFF.

J is TRBJ2-5 and V is TRBV5-1; a weak D match, TRBD2 (7 bases). The ends were cut back, 3 bases at V and 5 bases at J, with 20 bases in the middle. CDR1 and CDR2 from the germline V gene are SGHRS and YFSETQ. The CDR3 sequence is 16 residues long. CDR3 DNA sequence: TGCGCCAGCAGCTGGCAGAGGGGGGGACGCGTGGAGACCCAGTACTTC. It yields the protein CASSWQRGGRVETQYF.

The gene calls are TRBV7-2 and TRBJ2-7; 7 nucleotides line up with TRBD1. CDR3 length: 13 residues. V lost 7 bases, J lost 6 bases, and 9 bases stayed unmatched. Germline assignment: CDR1 SGHTA and CDR2 FQGNSA. The CDR3 is CASIQGGQVEQYF. In DNA form, the CDR3 reads TGTGCCAGCATCCAAGGGGGCCAGGTCGAGCAGTACTTC.

This chain connects TRBV7-2 to TRBJ1-1, with 8 bases fitting TRBD1. The CDR3 is 16 amino acids. The V and J ends lost 6 bases and 2 bases, in that order; junction bases with no gene match: 11. Germline V gene lookup returns CDR1 SGHTA and CDR2 FQGNSA. In DNA, the CDR3 is TGTGCCAGCAGTTCCCGACAGGGGACGTCAAACACTGAAGCTTTCTTT. Translated, it gives CASSSRQGTSNTEAFF.

This clone was seen a single time. The V gene is TRBV7-2, the J gene TRBJ1-2; 8 positions match TRBD1. V lost 3 bases to trimming and J lost 2 bases; unmatched junction nucleotides: 5. This CDR3 region has 15 residues. Germline assignment: CDR1 SGHTA and CDR2 FQGNSA. CDR3 bases: TGTGCCAGCAGCTTGCTGACAGGGGCGAACTATGGCTACACCTTC. The encoded protein is CASSLLTGANYGYTF. The variable domain in full, with the rest retrieved from reference TRBV7-2 and TRBJ1-2, is GAGVSQSPSNKVTEKGKDVELRCDPISGHTALYWYRQSLGQGLEFLIYFQGNSAPDKSGLPSDRFSAERTGGSVSTLTIQRTQQEDSAVYLCASSLLTGANYGYTFGSGTRLTVV.

This sequence joins TRBV27 and TRBJ2-1; 7 bases map to TRBD2. The CDR3 is 13 amino acids. Per germline, CDR1 MNHEY and CDR2 SMNVEV (reference sequence). The chain's CDR3 is CGTRGDFYNEQFF. Here the CDR3 DNA reads TGTGGGACACGGGGGGATTTTTACAATGAGCAGTTCTTC.

V is TRBV9 and J is TRBJ2-3; 13 positions agree with TRBD2. The trim removed 4 bases at V and 4 bases at J, leaving 3 bases unmatched. Germline V gene sequence: CDR1 SGDLS, CDR2 YYNGEE. The CDR3 length is 15 residues. The CDR3 nucleotides read TGTGCCAGCAGCAAACTAGCGGGGGGGCCAGATACGCAGTATTTT. Translated, it gives CASSKLAGGPDTQYF.

V is TRBV30 and J is TRBJ2-3; D unresolved. The CDR3 contains 14 residues. The germline V gene encodes CDR1 GTSNPN and CDR2 SVGIG (reference sequence). V was pared by 2 bases and J by 3 bases, with 12 bases between. This chain's CDR3 is CAWSLSRGTDTQYF. The CDR3 coding sequence is TGTGCCTGGAGTCTTTCCCGTGGGACAGATACGCAGTATTTT.

J is TRBJ1-5 and V is TRBV18; the D gene is possibly TRBD1 (5 bases). The CDR3 is 15 residues long. The germline V gene has CDR1 KGHSH and CDR2 LQKENI. Trimming removed 5 bases at V and 2 bases at J, with 13 bases between. The CDR3 reads CASSSNLGGNQPQHF. CDR3 DNA: TGTGCCAGCTCATCAAACCTGGGGGGCAATCAGCCCCAGCATTTT.

A few counts support this clone. J is TRBJ1-6 and V is TRBV7-2; D not certain. V was shortened by 1 base and J by 14 bases, with 6 bases between the two germline ends. The V gene's germline CDR1 is SGHTA and CDR2 FQGNSA. The CDR3 loop spans 11 amino acids. The CDR3 protein is CASSLGVTLHF. CDR3 bases: TGTGCCAGCAGCTTAGGGGTCACCCTCCACTTT. The whole variable domain, filled in from reference TRBV7-2 and TRBJ1-6, reads GAGVSQSPSNKVTEKGKDVELRCDPISGHTALYWYRQSLGQGLEFLIYFQGNSAPDKSGLPSDRFSAERTGGSVSTLTIQRTQQEDSAVYLCASSLGVTLHFGNGTRLTVT.

The V and J genes are TRBV7-3 and TRBJ1-6; 7 bases match TRBD1. Germline CDR1 reads SGHTA; CDR2 reads FQGTGA. V was clipped by 0 bases and J by 8 bases; unmatched bases: 4. This CDR3 has 15 amino acids. The CDR3 loop reads CASSLTAGGYSPLHF. The CDR3 DNA reads as TGTGCCAGCAGCTTAACCGCAGGGGGTTATTCACCCCTCCACTTT.

The chain carries TRBV30 and TRBJ1-1; D perhaps matches TRBD1 (5 bases). The CDR3 sequence is 17 residues long. The germline V gene has CDR1 GTSNPN and CDR2 SVGIG (reference sequence). V lost 1 base and J 0 bases, leaving 18 bases between the germline ends. CDR3 DNA sequence: TGTGCCTGGAGTGCCGGCCCGTGGCGGGGCATGAACACTGAAGCTTTCTTT. Residues: CAWSAGPWRGMNTEAFF.

This clone was observed once. The rearrangement joins TRBV28 to TRBJ2-6, with D tentatively TRBD1 (6 bases). Germline CDR1 MDHEN, CDR2 SYDVKM. The CDR3 is 17 residues long. V was shortened by 5 bases and J by 0 bases, with 14 bases between the two germline ends. CDR3 nucleotide sequence: TGTGCCAGCAGTCCCATGGACAGAGCCTCTGGGGCCAACGTCCTGACTTTC. This translates into CASSPMDRASGANVLTF.

The chain is built from TRBV29-1 and TRBJ1-2, with 7 positions matching TRBD1. CDR1 and CDR2 (germline): SQVTM, ANQGSEA. The CDR3 totals 12 residues. V shed 5 bases, J shed 8 bases, and the junction held 8 bases outside the gene matches. In nucleotides, the CDR3 is TGCAGCGTTACCACAGGGGACAAGGGCTACACCTTC. Its translation: CSVTTGDKGYTF.

V is TRBV7-9 and J is TRBJ1-2; weak D call: TRBD1 (5 bases). From germline, CDR1 is SEHNR and CDR2 FQNEAQ (reference sequence). The CDR3 is made up of 14 amino acids. V lost 2 bases and J 10 bases, leaving 17 bases between the germline ends. CDR3 loop: CASSLTDMESDYTF. As DNA, the CDR3 is TGTGCCAGCAGCTTAACGGACATGGAGAGTGACTACACCTTC.

The chain is built from TRBV4-2 and TRBJ1-2; D ambiguous. Looked up from germline, CDR1 is LGHNA and CDR2 is YNFKEQ. This CDR3 comprises 16 residues. The V end was cut by 1 base, the J end by 4 bases, with 16 bases between. Here the CDR3 DNA reads TGTGCCAGCAGCCAAGTCTCGGAGTACCTCGGCTATGGCTACACCTTC. Residues: CASSQVSEYLGYGYTF.

This chain connects TRBV5-1 to TRBJ1-5; no clear D. This CDR3 has 13 amino acids. The V and J ends lost 1 base and 4 bases respectively, with 6 bases between them. Germline V lookup: CDR1 SGHRS, CDR2 YFSETQ. The CDR3 nucleotides are TGCGCCAGCAGCTTGCTGGGGAATCAGCCCCAGCATTTT. Encoded protein: CASSLLGNQPQHF.

This sequence joins TRBV7-9 and TRBJ2-7; D might be TRBD1 (5 bases). Germline CDR1 reads SEHNR; CDR2 reads FQNEAQ (reference sequence). This CDR3 comprises 14 residues. V was cut by 1 base and J by 2 bases, with 9 bases left in between. The CDR3 bases are TGTGCCAGCAGCTTAGTCGGCAGGGCCTACGAGCAGTACTTC. Translated: CASSLVGRAYEQYF. Supplemented by reference TRBV7-9 and TRBJ2-7, the full variable domain reads DTGVSQNPRHKITKRGQNVTFRCDPISEHNRLYWYRQTLGQGPEFLTYFQNEAQLEKSRLLSDRFSAERPKGSFSTLEIQRTEQGDSAMYLCASSLVGRAYEQYFGPGTRLTVT.

V and J are TRBV10-2 and TRBJ2-5; D is perhaps TRBD1 or TRBD2 (6 bases each). The V and J ends lost 3 bases and 4 bases respectively, with 15 bases between them. The CDR3 is made up of 15 amino acids. The germline gives CDR1 WSHSY, CDR2 SAAADI. The DNA for the CDR3 is TGCGCCAGCAGTGAATGGGCAGAGGGGGGAGAGACCCAGTACTTC. As protein: CASSEWAEGGETQYF.